The source of this T cell receptor beta chain is a study of blood T cell repertoires in COVID-19. The CDR3 is made up of 15 amino acids. The ends lost 3 bases at V and 2 bases at J; junction bases unmatched: 3. In germline, CDR1 is SGHDT, CDR2 YYEEEE. The data were produced by immunoSEQ multiplex PCR, yet TCRdb's version contains in-frame clones alone and is incomplete. The sample consists of a few hundred thousand clones, roughly 81% of them appearing once. This TCR derives from a woman between 50 and 59 years old who had been exposed to COVID-19. The chain carries TRBV5-6 and TRBJ2-3, with 10 bases fitting TRBD1. The sample consisted of PBMCs or T cells enriched from blood (not recorded which). CDR3 sequence (DNA): TGTGCCAGCAGCTGGGGACAGGGGTCCACAGATACGCAGTATTTT. Encoded protein: CASSWGQGSTDTQYF.